This TCR beta chain was found in a study of Ad26.COV2.S vaccination and SARS-CoV-2 variants. For the study at large: In the study, Ad26.COV2.S was injected intramuscularly once, or twice 56 days apart. Whole-study results and caveats: Vaccine recipients and placebo recipients showed similar non-spike TCR breadth. Substantial response breadth was reportedly seen for spike-specific CD8+ and CD4+ T cells after vaccination.

Per the germline V gene, CDR1 is SNHLY and CDR2 is FYNNEI. CDR3 length equals 14 residues. V was shortened by 8 bases and J by 4 bases, with 17 bases between the two germline ends. Documented treatment: some 20 received Ad26.COV2.S at low or high dose, single or two shots; roughly five received placebo; per-sample allocation not given. After the first vaccine or placebo injection, samples were drawn on day 63. The donor's status was that of an adult aged 18-55 years in Boston. TCRdb's table, derived via immunoSEQ multiplex PCR, lists solely in-frame clones and lacks some. Seen here are about 680,000 clones, 89% observed once, and the top ten hold roughly 1.5%. In the case of this clone: Its specificity is unknown.

The chain employs TRBV2 and TRBJ2-5, with D tentatively TRBD1 (5 bases). Sequenced here: peripheral blood, sampled in a trial of Ad26.COV2.S vaccine versus placebo. The sequence was obtained from a person between 18 and 60 years old who received the Ad26.COV2.S COVID-19 vaccine or a placebo. The CDR3 sequence is CASEPGNPGETQYF. The CDR3 DNA reads TGTGCCAGCGAGCCAGGGAATCCGGGAGAGACCCAGTACTTC.